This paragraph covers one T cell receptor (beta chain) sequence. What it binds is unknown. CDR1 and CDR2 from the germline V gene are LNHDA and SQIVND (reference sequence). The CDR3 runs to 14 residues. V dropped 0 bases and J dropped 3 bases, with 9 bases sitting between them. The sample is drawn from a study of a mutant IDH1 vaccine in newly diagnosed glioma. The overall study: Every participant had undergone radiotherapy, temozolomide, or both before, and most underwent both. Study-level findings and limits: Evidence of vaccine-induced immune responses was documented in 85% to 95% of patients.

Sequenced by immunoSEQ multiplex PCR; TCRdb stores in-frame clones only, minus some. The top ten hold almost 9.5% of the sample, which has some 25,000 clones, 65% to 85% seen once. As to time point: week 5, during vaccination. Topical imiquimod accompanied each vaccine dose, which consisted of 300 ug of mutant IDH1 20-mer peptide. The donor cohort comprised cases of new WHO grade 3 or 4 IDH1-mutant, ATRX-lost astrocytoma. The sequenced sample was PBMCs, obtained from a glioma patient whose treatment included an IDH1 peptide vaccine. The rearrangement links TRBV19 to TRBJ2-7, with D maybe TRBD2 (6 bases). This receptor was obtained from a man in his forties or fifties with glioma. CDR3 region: CASSIEGGNYEQYF. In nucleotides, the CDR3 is TGTGCCAGTAGTATAGAGGGCGGGAACTACGAGCAGTACTTC.